These 12 T cell receptor beta chains were all obtained from the same sample, sequenced in a study of blood T cell repertoires in COVID-19. Using immunoSEQ multiplex PCR, the repertoire was profiled, and TCRdb retains in-frame clones only, with some absent. Of under 250,000 clones detected, 70% to 90% appear once; the ten largest clones hold roughly 13%. Input material: peripheral blood. These receptors came from a human donor in a cohort sampled during active COVID-19.

The chain joins TRBV3-1 (or the pseudogene TRBV3-2) to TRBJ2-1; no clear D gene. Germline V CDR1 and CDR2: LGHDT, YNNKEL (reference sequence). The CDR3 is 12 residues long. The V end lost 0 bases, the J end lost 11 bases, and 8 bases lay between the germline ends. The CDR3 sequence: CASSQDRSQQFF. CDR3 DNA: TGTGCCAGCAGCCAAGACAGGTCCCAGCAGTTCTTC.

V is TRBV28 and J is TRBJ2-2, with D tentatively TRBD2 (5 bases). CDR3 size: 13 residues. V lost 7 bases, J lost 2 bases, and 8 bases lay in between. The germline V gene has CDR1 MDHEN and CDR2 SYDVKM. The CDR3 here is CASIPGNTGELFF. The CDR3 DNA follows: TGTGCCAGCATCCCGGGAAACACCGGGGAGCTGTTTTTT.

As regards this clone: One end of the junction does not line up with germline, which may come from a read error. The chain is built from TRBV20-1 and TRBJ2-5; 8 nucleotides line up with TRBD2. This CDR3 spans 11 amino acids. The germline V gene has CDR1 DFQATT and CDR2 SNEGSKA (reference sequence). The CDR3 sequence: CSAQLADITHF. CDR3 DNA sequence: TGCAGTGCCCAACTAGCGGACATAACCCACTTC.

The chain has TRBV5-1 and TRBJ1-6; D is ambiguous. V shed 0 bases and J shed 2 bases, with 6 bases lying between them. Germline assignment: CDR1 SGHRS and CDR2 YFSETQ. This CDR3 region has 15 residues. This chain's CDR3 is CASSLEGAYNSPLHF. The CDR3 DNA is TGCGCCAGCAGCTTGGAAGGAGCCTATAATTCACCCCTCCACTTT.

The CDR3 coding sequence is TGTGCCATCAGTGACCCACACACGACTAGCGGGGGACTTTACAATGAGCAGTTCTTC. Translated: CAISDPHTTSGGLYNEQFF. The chain is built from TRBV10-3 and TRBJ2-1; 12 nucleotides agree with TRBD2. Germline trimming cut 3 bases from V and 4 bases from J; bases unmatched to any gene: 13. The CDR3 length is 19 residues. CDR1 and CDR2 from the germline V gene are ENHRY and SYGVKD.

This chain uses TRBV27 with TRBJ1-6, with 10 bases identical to TRBD1. Germline values: CDR1 MNHEY, CDR2 SMNVEV (reference sequence). This CDR3 has 16 residues. The V and J ends lost 3 bases and 9 bases, in that order; junction bases with no gene match: 8. Written as DNA, the CDR3 is TGTGCCAGCAGTTTCTCCGGGACAGGGGAGGGTTCACCCCTCCACTTT. This codes for CASSFSGTGEGSPLHF.

Worth noting for this clone: Germline and junction disagree at one end, which may indicate a read error. V is TRBV14 and J is TRBJ1-1; TRBD1 matches 9 bases. Per the germline V gene, CDR1 is SGHDN and CDR2 is FVKESK. CDR3 length equals 14 residues. DNA for the CDR3: TGTGCCAGCAACCAACAGGGGGCGTTAGGGGAAGCTTTCTTT. As protein: CASNQQGALGEAFF.

This clone was seen more than once but under ten times. The CDR3 bases are TGTGCCAGCATCATTACAGGGGGTGGAGAGACCCAGTACTTC. Its translation: CASIITGGGETQYF. The chain carries TRBV28 and TRBJ2-5; 8 bases are a match to TRBD1. Germline-derived CDR1 and CDR2 are MDHEN and SYDVKM. The CDR3 is made up of 14 amino acids. The ends lost 7 bases at V and 4 bases at J; junction bases unmatched: 8.

For the CDR3, the DNA is TGCGCCAGCAGCCAAGACCCGGAGCGGGGGCTCCACAATGAGCAGTTCTTC. It yields the protein CASSQDPERGLHNEQFF. The rearrangement links TRBV4-3 to TRBJ2-1; 8 positions agree with TRBD2. The CDR3 sequence is 17 residues long. Germline V lookup: CDR1 LGHNA, CDR2 YSLEER. Unmatched junction bases numbered 9, after V lost 0 bases and J lost 5 bases.

This chain uses TRBV5-1 with TRBJ2-3; D might be TRBD1 (5 bases). This CDR3 contains 13 residues. Per the germline V gene, CDR1 is SGHRS and CDR2 is YFSETQ. Trimming removed 4 bases at V and 2 bases at J, with 8 bases between. Here the CDR3 DNA reads TGCGCCAGCAGCGTGACAGACACAGATACGCAGTATTTT. Its translation is CASSVTDTDTQYF.

The chain joins TRBV1 to TRBJ1-4; TRBD1 is the table's D call, not checked against the DNA. TRBV1 is a pseudogene segment. The CDR3 extends over 15 amino acids. In nucleotides, the CDR3 is TGCACCAGCAGTCAACCGGGACAGGGGCGTGAAAAACTGTTTTTT. Encoded protein: CTSSQPGQGREKLFF.

This clone has only one observation. This chain connects TRBV19 to TRBJ2-3; 11 bases align to TRBD2. Germline values: CDR1 LNHDA, CDR2 SQIVND (reference sequence). The CDR3 is 15 amino acids. Trimming at V came to 5 bases and at J to 4 bases, leaving 5 bases not matched to a gene. The DNA for the CDR3 is TGTGCCAGTAGTGGTAGCGGGGGGGGGCCAGATACGCAGTATTTT. Its protein is CASSGSGGGPDTQYF.